This T cell receptor beta chain emerged from a study of tumor and adjacent non-tumor tissue in lung cancer. Study overall: The patients, around 11 men and roughly 5 women, were roughly 30 to 80 with stage I to III disease. Study-level results: In normal lung, the top 100 clones were significantly more dominant than in tumor.

This sample's RNA came from whole unsorted tissue. The normal lung tissue was taken more than 3 cm from the tumor edge. TCRbeta libraries were built with three rounds of nested PCR, modified from ARM-PCR. TCRdb ran MiXCR on the multiplex PCR reads and lists one entry per CDR3 protein. The data contain 75,000 to 90,000 distinct CDR3 sequences, more than 65% of them singletons. The CDR3 spans 14 residues. Germline CDR1 reads MNHEY; CDR2 reads SVGEGT. The germline V and J ends were trimmed by 0 bases and 4 bases, with 8 bases remaining between them. As concerns this clonotype: Its antigen is unknown.

This clonotype was sampled from a woman aged 45-65 years with non-small cell lung cancer. V is TRBV6-2 or TRBV6-3 and J is TRBJ2-3, with D uncertain. The sample comprised distant non-tumor lung tissue. The CDR3 nucleotides read TGTGCCAGCAGTTACTCGATGTCCTCAGATACGCAGTATTTT. Amino acids: CASSYSMSSDTQYF.